This T cell receptor beta chain derives from a study of CD8+ T cells in alopecia areata. RNA extraction was followed by reverse transcription into cDNA, which acted as the sequencing template. The method was immunoSEQ multiplex PCR; TCRdb's version includes in-frame clones alone and lacks a portion of them. The sample records approximately 210,000 clones, about 64% being singletons. Sample treatment: oral pan-JAK inhibitor, 5-10 mg twice daily. The CDR3 totals 12 residues. Germline V CDR1 and CDR2: SQVTM, ANQGSEA. The sequencing here drew on CD4+ T cells sorted from blood, taken at week 4, from a patient treated with tofacitinib. The receptor comes from a human donor with alopecia areata. The chain carries TRBV29-1 and TRBJ2-5; 9 bases map to TRBD2. CDR3 amino acids: CTFSAGGETQYF. In DNA form, the CDR3 reads TGCACCTTCTCAGCGGGGGGAGAGACCCAGTACTTC.